One sample yielded the 18 T cell receptor beta chains listed below, sequenced in a study of CD8+ T cells in alopecia areata. Extracted RNA was reverse transcribed into cDNA, the sequencing template. Generated by immunoSEQ multiplex PCR, the TCRdb table keeps only in-frame clones and is missing some. The sample includes 80,000 or so clones, 60% to 70% of them seen just once. Treatment here: oral pan-JAK inhibitor, 5-10 mg twice daily. This material consisted of CD8+ T cells sorted from blood, taken at week 24, from a patient treated with tofacitinib. The receptors derive from a human donor with alopecia areata.

V and J are TRBV13 and TRBJ2-5; tentatively, D is TRBD2 (5 bases). The V and J ends lost 5 bases and 4 bases respectively, with 8 bases between them. The CDR3 is 12 amino acids. The germline CDR1 and CDR2 sequences are PRHDT and FYEKMQ (reference sequence). This CDR3 is CASSSSGETQYF. As DNA, the CDR3 is TGTGCCAGCAGCAGCAGCGGAGAGACCCAGTACTTC.

V is TRBV4-1 and J is TRBJ2-3; TRBD1 aligns across 9 bases. The germline V gene encodes CDR1 MGHRA and CDR2 YSYEKL. V lost 2 bases and J lost 2; bases outside the gene matches: 8. The CDR3 has 17 amino acids. CDR3 amino acids: CASSQPPGQGITDTQYF. In DNA, the CDR3 is TGCGCCAGCAGCCAACCGCCGGGACAGGGTATCACAGATACGCAGTATTTT.

This clone was detected once. V usage is TRBV9 and J usage is TRBJ2-7; tentatively, D is TRBD2 (5 bases). CDR1 is SGDLS and CDR2 is YYNGEE in the germline V gene. The V end lost 0 bases, the J end lost 1 base, and 11 bases lay between the germline ends. This CDR3 region has 15 residues. The CDR3 nucleotides read TGTGCCAGCAGCGTAGGGGCGGGCCGATCCTACGAGCAGTACTTC. This translates into CASSVGAGRSYEQYF. The whole variable domain, remainder taken from reference TRBV9 and TRBJ2-7, is DSGVTQTPKHLITATGQRVTLRCSPRSGDLSVYWYQQSLDQGLQFLIQYYNGEERAKGNILERFSAQQFPDLHSELNLSSLELGDSALYFCASSVGAGRSYEQYFGPGTRLTVT.

V gene TRBV29-1 combines with J gene TRBJ2-7; D is undetermined. This CDR3 comprises 15 residues. Per the germline V gene, CDR1 is SQVTM and CDR2 is ANQGSEA. The V gene lost 6 bases and the J gene lost 3 bases, with 21 bases spanning the gap. Here the CDR3 reads CSVTRFSQSSYEQYF. CDR3 bases: TGCAGCGTGACCCGATTCTCCCAATCAAGCTACGAGCAGTACTTC.

The rearrangement uses TRBV7-3 and TRBJ1-1, with D possibly being TRBD1 (5 bases). The length of the CDR3 is 15 residues. From germline, CDR1 is SGHTA and CDR2 FQGTGA. Trimming stripped 4 bases from V and 2 bases from J, with 14 bases between. The CDR3 DNA sequence: TGTGCCAGCAGCTCAGGGACCTATTCTAACACTGAAGCTTTCTTT. Its protein product is CASSSGTYSNTEAFF.

The chain uses TRBV4-2 and TRBJ2-5; 10 nucleotides agree with TRBD2. V shed 3 bases and J 4 bases; nucleotides not matched to a gene: 14. From germline, CDR1 is LGHNA and CDR2 YNFKEQ. The CDR3 covers 18 residues. The chain's CDR3 is CASSHWELAGANGETQYF. The CDR3, as DNA: TGTGCCAGCAGCCACTGGGAGCTAGCGGGGGCTAATGGAGAGACCCAGTACTTC.

The gene calls are TRBV19 and TRBJ1-2; no reliable D call. V shed 4 bases and J shed 8 bases, with 14 bases lying between them. The CDR3 is 13 residues long. Germline-derived CDR1 and CDR2 are LNHDA and SQIVND (reference sequence). The CDR3 DNA reads as TGTGCCAGTAGTACCCTTTTGAAGTGGGGCTACACCTTC. This translates into CASSTLLKWGYTF.

This clone was observed a few times. This chain uses TRBV4-3 with TRBJ2-3, with 10 bases aligning to TRBD2. CDR3 length: 22 residues. V lost 3 bases and J lost 0; bases outside the gene matches: 21. Per germline, CDR1 LGHNA and CDR2 YSLEER. CDR3 region: CASSQAGSRHHSGGASTDTQYF. The CDR3 DNA reads as TGCGCCAGCAGCCAGGCTGGCAGCCGCCACCACAGCGGGGGGGCTAGCACAGATACGCAGTATTTT.

The chain is built from TRBV29-1 and TRBJ2-7; 7 bases line up with TRBD1. The V gene end was trimmed by 5 bases and the J gene end by 2 bases; junction bases not matched to a gene: 12. Germline V lookup: CDR1 SQVTM, CDR2 ANQGSEA. CDR3 length equals 15 residues. The CDR3 region is CSVIRPGQLTYEQYF. The CDR3 bases are TGCAGCGTTATCCGTCCGGGACAGTTAACCTACGAGCAGTACTTC.

CDR3 in DNA: TGTGCCAGCAGCACCTGGACAGGGACGGGGAACACTGAAGCTTTCTTT. Encoded protein: CASSTWTGTGNTEAFF. The rearrangement joins TRBV2 to TRBJ1-1; 8 positions agree with TRBD1. This CDR3 region has 16 residues. CDR1 SNHLY and CDR2 FYNNEI come from the germline V gene. Unmatched junction bases numbered 10, after V lost 6 bases and J lost 1 base.

The chain has TRBV4-1 and TRBJ2-7; unclear D gene. V lost 0 bases to trimming and J lost 4 bases, with 13 bases between them. This CDR3 comprises 15 residues. The germline V gene has CDR1 MGHRA and CDR2 YSYEKL. The CDR3 loop reads CASSQEPDSFYEQYF. The CDR3 DNA reads TGCGCCAGCAGCCAAGAGCCAGACTCCTTTTACGAGCAGTACTTC.

The CDR3: CASSMEGVNTEAFF. CDR3 in DNA: TGTGCCAGTAGTATGGAGGGAGTGAACACTGAAGCTTTCTTT. The chain links TRBV19 to TRBJ1-1; no firm D call. CDR1 and CDR2 from the germline V gene are LNHDA and SQIVND (reference sequence). This CDR3 has 14 amino acids. Trimming left V 3 bases short and J 0 bases short, with 8 bases between.

The V call is TRBV19, the J call TRBJ2-1, with 10 bases matching TRBD2. Germline V lookup: CDR1 LNHDA, CDR2 SQIVND (reference sequence). CDR3 length: 16 amino acids. The ends lost 3 bases at V and 2 bases at J; junction bases unmatched: 4. The CDR3 loop is CASSIQLAGTYNEQFF. The CDR3 DNA follows: TGTGCCAGTAGTATCCAACTAGCGGGAACCTACAATGAGCAGTTCTTC.

This clone came up once. This sequence joins TRBV27 and TRBJ1-5, with a tentative D call TRBD1 (5 bases). The CDR3 is made up of 13 amino acids. Germline loops: CDR1 MNHEY, CDR2 SMNVEV (reference sequence). Trimming pared 2 bases from V and 6 bases from J, leaving 8 bases between. CDR3 in DNA: TGTGCCAGCAGTTTAGCGGGGACTCAGCCCCAGCATTTT. Translated: CASSLAGTQPQHF.

V and J are TRBV28 and TRBJ1-5; D is possibly TRBD1 (5 bases). CDR3 length equals 14 residues. Germline CDR1 is MDHEN and CDR2 is SYDVKM. The ends were cut back, 6 bases at V and 3 bases at J, with 12 bases in the middle. The CDR3, as DNA: TGTGCCAGCAGGCCGGCCGGGACCAATCAGCCCCAGCATTTT. This translates into CASRPAGTNQPQHF.

By frequency in the sample, this clone is large (0.1 to 1%). The CDR3 DNA follows: TGCGCCAGCAGCCAAGAAACTCATCCGGGCACCGGGGAGCTGTTTTTT. It yields the protein CASSQETHPGTGELFF. The gene calls are TRBV4-1 and TRBJ2-2; D is ambiguous. The CDR3 contains 16 residues. The V end lost 0 bases, the J end lost 4 bases, and 12 bases lay between the germline ends. The V gene's germline CDR1 is MGHRA and CDR2 YSYEKL.

This sequence joins TRBV28 and TRBJ2-5; 9 bases map to TRBD2. The CDR3 loop spans 15 amino acids. The V gene end was trimmed by 1 base and the J gene end by 5 bases; junction bases not matched to a gene: 5. Germline values: CDR1 MDHEN, CDR2 SYDVKM. Here the CDR3 DNA reads TGTGCCAGCAGTTTATTCGGGACTAGCCTCGAGACCCAGTACTTC. Residues: CASSLFGTSLETQYF.

The chain has TRBV28 and TRBJ2-7; 7 positions agree with TRBD2. CDR3 length: 13 residues. CDR1 is MDHEN and CDR2 is SYDVKM in the germline V gene. The trim removed 3 bases at V and 7 bases at J, leaving 6 bases unmatched. Here the CDR3 reads CASSFWVGGEQYF. As DNA, the CDR3 is TGTGCCAGCAGTTTTTGGGTCGGGGGGGAGCAGTACTTC.